The 20 T cell receptor beta chains presented below share a single source sample, sequenced in a study of Graves' ophthalmopathy and Graves' hyperthyroidism. RNA transcripts were the template, and TCR beta CDR3 regions were amplified from them. HTBI primers were used in a first-round RT-PCR, which preceded a second-round multiplex PCR. In TCRdb, the multiplex PCR reads were re-called with MiXCR into one record per CDR3 protein. Of some 1.1 million distinct CDR3 sequences listed, 35% to 40% are singletons. Source material: peripheral blood or thyroid tissue (not recorded which). The source of these receptors is an adult man with Graves' hyperthyroidism.

This clonotype was picked up many times. This sequence joins TRBV25-1 and TRBJ1-4; D is ambiguous. V lost 8 bases, J lost 8 bases, and 18 bases lay in between. CDR3 size: 14 residues. The germline V gene has CDR1 MGHDK and CDR2 SYGVNS. The CDR3 loop reads CASGPGEDSEKLFF. CDR3 sequence (DNA): TGTGCCAGCGGCCCCGGAGAAGATAGCGAAAAACTGTTTTTT.

V gene TRBV11-2 combines with J gene TRBJ1-5; D unclear. The CDR3 sequence is 14 residues long. In germline, CDR1 is SGHAT, CDR2 FQNNGV. V lost 5 bases, J lost 4 bases, and 12 bases lay in between. The CDR3 DNA is TGTGCCAGCAGCCACGAGAGGGAAAATCAGCCCCAGCATTTT. This gives the protein CASSHERENQPQHF. Drawing the rest from reference TRBV11-2 and TRBJ1-5, the complete variable domain is EAGVAQSPRYKIIEKRQSVAFWCNPISGHATLYWYQQILGQGPKLLIQFQNNGVVDDSQLPKDRFSAERLKGVDSTLKIQPAKLEDSAVYLCASSHERENQPQHFGDGTRLSIL.

The CDR3 protein is CASSSRDRGVKETQYF. The CDR3 DNA reads as TGTGCCAGCAGCTCCCGGGACAGAGGGGTGAAGGAGACCCAGTACTTC. V usage is TRBV7-2 and J usage is TRBJ2-5; TRBD1 aligns across 7 bases. The CDR3 is 16 residues long. With V trimmed by 4 bases and J by 5 bases, 13 bases remained unmatched. The V gene's germline CDR1 is SGHTA and CDR2 FQGNSA.

The chain carries TRBV29-1 and TRBJ2-7; 8 bases agree with TRBD1. V shed 6 bases and J 1 base; nucleotides not matched to a gene: 5. CDR1 is SQVTM, CDR2 ANQGSEA, per germline. The CDR3 is made up of 13 amino acids. The CDR3 here is CSVPGQESYEQYF. As DNA, the CDR3 is TGCAGCGTCCCGGGACAGGAATCCTACGAGCAGTACTTC.

The CDR3, as DNA: TGCAGTGCTGTCCCTAGCTTTGTTTCCTACGAGCAGTACTTC. The encoded protein is CSAVPSFVSYEQYF. The chain has TRBV20-1 and TRBJ2-7; a weak D match, TRBD2 (5 bases). CDR1 DFQATT and CDR2 SNEGSKA come from the germline V gene (reference sequence). Trimming cost V 5 bases and J 1 base, with 15 bases left between them. The CDR3 runs 14 residues.

The chain uses TRBV10-3 and TRBJ1-6, with D hard to call. Deletions cut 2 bases from V and 11 bases from J, with 1 base between. This CDR3 is built from 10 residues. The germline V gene encodes CDR1 ENHRY and CDR2 SYGVKD. CDR3 loop: CAISETPLHF. The CDR3, as DNA: TGTGCCATCAGTGAGACACCCCTCCACTTT.

This clonotype showed up many times. The chain recombines TRBV9 with TRBJ1-4; D unclear. Germline V CDR1 and CDR2: SGDLS, YYNGEE. This CDR3 region has 13 residues. V was pared by 3 bases and J by 11 bases, with 14 bases between. DNA for the CDR3: TGTGCCAGCAGCGCGCCCGGGAACGAGAAACTGTTTTTT. Residues: CASSAPGNEKLFF.

Worth noting for this clonotype: A single base separates this from a much larger clone, so it may be a read error. The CDR3 end shows no conserved phenylalanine or tryptophan, and so a read error is likely. The gene calls are TRBV2 and TRBJ2-7, with TRBD1 identical over 8 bases. The CDR3 contains 16 residues. Germline loops: CDR1 SNHLY, CDR2 FYNNEI. J gave up 2 bases and V 0 bases, and 6 bases lay outside the gene matches. The CDR3 DNA follows: TGTGCCAGCAGTGAAGCGCTCTGGGACAGGACCTACGAGCAGTACCTC. Protein: CASSEALWDRTYEQYL.

This clonotype was detected ten times or more. The rearrangement links TRBV10-3 to TRBJ1-2; weak D call: TRBD1 (5 bases). Germline CDR1 reads ENHRY; CDR2 reads SYGVKD. Trimming took off 7 bases at V and 7 bases at J, with 13 bases between the two ends. CDR3 length: 12 residues. In nucleotides, the CDR3 is TGTGCCATCAATGGGGACTTTGGTGGCTACACCTTC. Residues: CAINGDFGGYTF.

This clonotype was seen ten or more times. One end of the junction varies from germline; a read error may be responsible. V and J are TRBV5-1 and TRBJ2-7; 9 bases are a match to TRBD2. Germline-derived CDR1 and CDR2 are SGHRS and YFSETQ. The CDR3 sequence is 13 residues long. This CDR3 reads CASSLAGPYEQYF. Written as DNA, the CDR3 is TGTGCCAGCAGCCTAGCGGGGCCCTACGAGCAGTACTTC.

A note on this clonotype: A much larger clonotype is one base distant, so this may be a read error. V usage is TRBV9 and J usage is TRBJ1-3, with no clear D. Germline lookup yields CDR1 SGDLS and CDR2 YYNGEE. There are 15 residues in the CDR3. The CDR3: CASSGGETSGNTTYF. The CDR3, as DNA: TGTGCCAGCAGCGGCGGGGAAACCTCTGGAAACACCACATATTTT.

V gene TRBV7-9 combines with J gene TRBJ2-2, with 7 bases identical to TRBD1. The ends lost 5 bases at V and 1 base at J; junction bases unmatched: 13. Germline V gene sequence: CDR1 SEHNR, CDR2 FQNEAQ (reference sequence). CDR3 length: 18 amino acids. CDR3 sequence reads: CASSSGLLGQRNTGELFF. The CDR3 nucleotides are TGTGCCAGCAGCAGTGGGCTCTTGGGACAGCGGAACACCGGGGAGCTGTTTTTT.

The chain joins TRBV20-1 to TRBJ2-7, with D hard to call. Trimming cost V 4 bases and J 4 bases, with 8 bases left between them. The V gene's germline CDR1 is DFQATT and CDR2 SNEGSKA (reference sequence). The CDR3 has 11 amino acids. CDR3: CSATHAYEQYF. The CDR3 nucleotides read TGCAGTGCTACTCACGCGTACGAGCAGTACTTC.

The chain recombines TRBV4-3 with TRBJ1-2, with 10 bases aligning to TRBD1. The CDR3 totals 16 residues. V trimming: 0 bases; J trimming: 2 bases; junction bases outside the gene matches: 3. In germline, CDR1 is LGHNA, CDR2 YSLEER. Here the CDR3 reads CASSQELGQGNYGYTF. In DNA form, the CDR3 reads TGCGCCAGCAGCCAAGAGTTGGGACAGGGGAACTATGGCTACACCTTC.

The V and J genes are TRBV7-8 and TRBJ1-1, with TRBD1 matching 9 bases. After removal of 6 bases from V and 4 bases from J, the junction contained 9 bases not matched to a gene. Germline assignment: CDR1 SGHVS and CDR2 FQNEAQ. The CDR3 spans 15 residues. The CDR3 is CASSSPGQGITEAFF. The CDR3 nucleotides read TGTGCCAGCAGTTCCCCGGGACAGGGTATCACTGAAGCTTTCTTT.

This chain connects TRBV10-3 to TRBJ2-7; 7 bases align to TRBD2. Germline CDR1 reads ENHRY; CDR2 reads SYGVKD. Trimming took 10 bases from V and 2 from J; bases not matched to a gene: 14. The CDR3 extends over 15 amino acids. As DNA, the CDR3 is TGTGCCAGCAGCTCCCGCGCGGGGGTACCCTACGAGCAGTACTTC. This gives the protein CASSSRAGVPYEQYF.

The V and J genes are TRBV5-4 and TRBJ1-6; no clear D. V lost 1 base, J lost 0 bases, and 11 bases lay in between. This CDR3 is built from 17 residues. Germline-derived CDR1 and CDR2 are SGHNT and YYREEE (reference sequence). The CDR3 nucleotides are TGTGCCAGCAGCTTGAGAGTCGGGAGCTCCTATAATTCACCCCTCCACTTT. This translates into CASSLRVGSSYNSPLHF.

V and J are TRBV5-8 and TRBJ2-7; D possibly matches TRBD1 or TRBD2 (5 bases each). This CDR3 comprises 15 residues. The V gene lost 3 bases and the J gene lost 3 bases, with 16 bases spanning the gap. Germline CDR1 reads SGHTS; CDR2 reads YDEGEE. For the CDR3, the DNA is TGTGCCAGCAGCTCGAGAGGACTGCAGGGCTACGAGCAGTACTTC. Its translation is CASSSRGLQGYEQYF. Combining the CDR3 with reference TRBV5-8 and TRBJ2-7 gives the whole variable domain EAGVTQSPTHLIKTRGQQATLRCSPISGHTSVYWYQQALGLGLQFLLWYDEGEERNRGNFPPRFSGRQFPNYSSELNVNALELEDSALYLCASSSRGLQGYEQYFGPGTRLTVT.

Of note for this clonotype: Its ends do not fully match the called genes, so a read error is possible. The gene calls are TRBV9 and TRBJ1-3, with D tentatively TRBD1 (5 bases). Germline CDR1 and CDR2: SGDLS and YYNGEE. There are 15 residues in the CDR3. The DNA of the CDR3 is TGTGTCAGCAGCCAACTCAGGGCGTCTGGAAACACCATATATTTT. It is translated as CVSSQLRASGNTIYF. The full variable domain, its missing parts supplied by reference TRBV9 and TRBJ1-3, is DSGVTQTPKHLITATGQRVTLRCSPRSGDLSVYWYQQSLDQGLQFLIQYYNGEERAKGNILERFSAQQFPDLHSELNLSSLELGDSALYFCVSSQLRASGNTIYFGEGSWLTVV.

The CDR3 DNA is TGCAGTGCTAGAGCTAGCGAGTACTACGAGCAGTACTTC. Translating gives CSARASEYYEQYF. The chain joins TRBV20-1 to TRBJ2-7; TRBD2 might be the D (6 bases). The length of the CDR3 is 13 residues. Trimming left V 1 base short and J 3 bases short, with 10 bases between. Germline CDR1 is DFQATT and CDR2 is SNEGSKA (reference sequence).